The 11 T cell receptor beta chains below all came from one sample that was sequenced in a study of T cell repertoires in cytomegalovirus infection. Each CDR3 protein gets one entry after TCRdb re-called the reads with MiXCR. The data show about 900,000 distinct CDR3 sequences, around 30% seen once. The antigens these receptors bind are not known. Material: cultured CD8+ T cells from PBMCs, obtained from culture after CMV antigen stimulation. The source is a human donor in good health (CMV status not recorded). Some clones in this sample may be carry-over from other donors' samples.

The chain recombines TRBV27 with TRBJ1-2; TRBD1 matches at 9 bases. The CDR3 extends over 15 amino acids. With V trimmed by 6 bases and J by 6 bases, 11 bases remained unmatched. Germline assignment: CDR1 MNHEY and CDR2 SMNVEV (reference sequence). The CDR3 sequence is CASRLQQGASNGYTF. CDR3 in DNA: TGTGCCAGCAGGCTGCAACAGGGGGCATCGAATGGCTACACCTTC.

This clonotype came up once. CDR3 amino acids: CSLAGRGEIATNYGYTF. The CDR3 DNA sequence: TGCTCCCTAGCGGGTAGAGGTGAAATCGCTACTAACTATGGCTACACCTTC. This chain connects TRBV20-1 to TRBJ1-2, with D uncertain. Germline V gene lookup returns CDR1 DFQATT and CDR2 SNEGSKA (reference sequence). The CDR3 contains 17 residues.

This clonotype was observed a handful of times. The CDR3 DNA reads TGTGCCAGCAGAACAGGGTCTGTTAACGAGCAGTACTTC. It translates to CASRTGSVNEQYF. V usage is TRBV6-5 and J usage is TRBJ2-7; tentatively, D is TRBD1 (6 bases). The CDR3 covers 13 residues. Germline CDR1 and CDR2: MNHEY and SVGAGI. The V end lost 6 bases, the J end lost 5 bases, and 14 bases lay between the germline ends.

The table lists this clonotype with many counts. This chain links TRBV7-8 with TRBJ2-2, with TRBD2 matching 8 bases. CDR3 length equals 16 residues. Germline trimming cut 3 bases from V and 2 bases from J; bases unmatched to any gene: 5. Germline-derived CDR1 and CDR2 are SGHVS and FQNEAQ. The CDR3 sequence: CASSFGSGGNTGELFF. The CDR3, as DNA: TGTGCCAGCAGCTTCGGAAGCGGGGGTAACACCGGGGAGCTGTTTTTT.

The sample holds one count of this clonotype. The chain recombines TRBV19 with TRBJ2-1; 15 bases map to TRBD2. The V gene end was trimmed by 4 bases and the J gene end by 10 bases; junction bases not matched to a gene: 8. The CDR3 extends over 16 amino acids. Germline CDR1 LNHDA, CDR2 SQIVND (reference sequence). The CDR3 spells CASSNGGLAGGWEQFF. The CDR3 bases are TGTGCCAGTAGTAATGGGGGACTAGCGGGGGGATGGGAGCAGTTCTTC.

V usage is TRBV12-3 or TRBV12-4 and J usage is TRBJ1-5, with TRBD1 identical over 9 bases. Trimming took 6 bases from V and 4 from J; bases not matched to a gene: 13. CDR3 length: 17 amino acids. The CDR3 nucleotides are TGTGCCAGCAGCTCACCCTCCGGGACAGGGATAAATCAGCCCCAGCATTTT. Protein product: CASSSPSGTGINQPQHF.

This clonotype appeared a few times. The CDR3 sequence is CASSRPPGEQYV. CDR3 DNA sequence: TGTGCCAGCAGCCGCCCGCCGGGCGAGCAGTACGTC. The gene calls are TRBV7-9 and TRBJ2-7, with D hard to call. The V end lost 5 bases, the J end lost 6 bases, and 11 bases lay between the germline ends. This CDR3 region has 12 residues. Germline V lookup: CDR1 SEHNR, CDR2 FQNEAQ (reference sequence).

As DNA, the CDR3 is TGTGCCAGCAGTACGGCCAAGGGGCTACATAATTCACCCCTCCACTTT. Encoded protein: CASSTAKGLHNSPLHF. The chain carries TRBV27 and TRBJ1-6, with D tentatively TRBD1 (5 bases). The V end lost 5 bases, the J end lost 5 bases, and 16 bases lay between the germline ends. Germline V lookup: CDR1 MNHEY, CDR2 SMNVEV (reference sequence). This CDR3 has 16 amino acids.

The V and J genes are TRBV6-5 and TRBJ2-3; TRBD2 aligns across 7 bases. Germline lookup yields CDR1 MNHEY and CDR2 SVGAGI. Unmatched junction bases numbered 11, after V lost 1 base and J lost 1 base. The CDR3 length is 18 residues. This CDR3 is CASSYYPGGGRGTDTQYF. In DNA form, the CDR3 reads TGTGCCAGCAGTTACTACCCGGGGGGAGGGAGGGGCACAGATACGCAGTATTTT.

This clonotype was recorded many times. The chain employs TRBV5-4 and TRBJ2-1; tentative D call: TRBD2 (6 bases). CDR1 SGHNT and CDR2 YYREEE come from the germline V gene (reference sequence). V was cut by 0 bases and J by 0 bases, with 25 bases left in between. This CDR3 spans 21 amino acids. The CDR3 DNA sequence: TGTGCCAGCAGCTTGGACCAAGTGGGACTTACTATTCGGAGCTCCTACAATGAGCAGTTCTTC. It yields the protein CASSLDQVGLTIRSSYNEQFF.

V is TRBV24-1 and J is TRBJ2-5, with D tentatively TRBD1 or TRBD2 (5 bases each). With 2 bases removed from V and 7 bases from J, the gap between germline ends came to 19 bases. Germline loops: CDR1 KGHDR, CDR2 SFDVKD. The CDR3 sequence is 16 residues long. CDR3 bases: TGTGCCACCAGTGATTCTCTCAGGGACGCCCGAGGGACCCAGTACTTC. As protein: CATSDSLRDARGTQYF.